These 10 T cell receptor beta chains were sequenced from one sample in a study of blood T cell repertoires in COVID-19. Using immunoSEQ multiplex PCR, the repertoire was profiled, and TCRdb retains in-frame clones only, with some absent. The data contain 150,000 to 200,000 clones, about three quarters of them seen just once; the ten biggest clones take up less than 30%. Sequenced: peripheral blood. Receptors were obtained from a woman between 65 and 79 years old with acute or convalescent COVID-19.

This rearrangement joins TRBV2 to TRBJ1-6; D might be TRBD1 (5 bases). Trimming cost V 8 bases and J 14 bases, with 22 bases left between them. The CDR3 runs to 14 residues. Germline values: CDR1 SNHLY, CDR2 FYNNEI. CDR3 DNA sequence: TGTGCCAGCTTACCCGGACACGGTCGGAATACCCTCCACTTT. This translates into CASLPGHGRNTLHF.

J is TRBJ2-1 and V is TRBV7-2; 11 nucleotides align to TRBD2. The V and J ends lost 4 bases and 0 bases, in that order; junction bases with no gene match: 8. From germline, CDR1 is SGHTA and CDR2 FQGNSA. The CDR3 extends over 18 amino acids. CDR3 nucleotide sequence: TGTGCCAGCAGCTCCCCGACTAGCGGGAAGAGCTCCTACAATGAGCAGTTCTTC. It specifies CASSSPTSGKSSYNEQFF.

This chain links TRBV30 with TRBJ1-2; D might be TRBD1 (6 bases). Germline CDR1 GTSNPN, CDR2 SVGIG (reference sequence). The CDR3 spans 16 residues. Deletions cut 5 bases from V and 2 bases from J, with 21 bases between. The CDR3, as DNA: TGTGCCTGGGGAGGCCGACAGGCCGCCGAAAACTATGGCTACACCTTC. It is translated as CAWGGRQAAENYGYTF.

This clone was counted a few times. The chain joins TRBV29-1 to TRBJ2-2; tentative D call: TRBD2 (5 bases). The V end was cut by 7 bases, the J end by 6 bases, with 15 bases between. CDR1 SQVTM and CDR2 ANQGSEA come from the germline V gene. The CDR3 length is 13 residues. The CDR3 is CSAQGPRAGELFF. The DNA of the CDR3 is TGCAGCGCACAAGGACCGAGGGCCGGGGAGCTGTTTTTT.

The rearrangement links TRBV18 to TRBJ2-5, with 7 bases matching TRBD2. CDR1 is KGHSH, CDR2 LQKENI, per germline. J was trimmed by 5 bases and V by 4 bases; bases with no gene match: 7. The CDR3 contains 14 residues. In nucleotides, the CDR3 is TGTGCCAGCTCACAGCCGGGGGGAACGGAGACCCAGTACTTC. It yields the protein CASSQPGGTETQYF. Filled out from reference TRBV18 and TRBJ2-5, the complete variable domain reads NAGVMQNPRHLVRRRGQEARLRCSPMKGHSHVYWYRQLPEEGLKFMVYLQKENIIDESGMPKERFSAEFPKEGPSILRIQQVVRGDSAAYFCASSQPGGTETQYFGPGTRLLVL.

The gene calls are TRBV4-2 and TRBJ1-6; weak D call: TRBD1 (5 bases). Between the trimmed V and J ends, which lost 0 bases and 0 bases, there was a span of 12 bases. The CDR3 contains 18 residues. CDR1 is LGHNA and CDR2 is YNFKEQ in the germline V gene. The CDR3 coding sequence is TGTGCCAGCAGCCAAGATCCAGGGTACTCCTCCTATAATTCACCCCTCCACTTT. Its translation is CASSQDPGYSSYNSPLHF.

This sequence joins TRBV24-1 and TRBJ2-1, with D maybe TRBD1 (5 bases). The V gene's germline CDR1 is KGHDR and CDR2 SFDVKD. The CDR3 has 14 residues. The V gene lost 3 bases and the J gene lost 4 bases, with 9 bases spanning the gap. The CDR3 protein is CATSDRRQYNEQFF. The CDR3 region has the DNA TGTGCCACCAGTGATCGAAGACAGTACAATGAGCAGTTCTTC.

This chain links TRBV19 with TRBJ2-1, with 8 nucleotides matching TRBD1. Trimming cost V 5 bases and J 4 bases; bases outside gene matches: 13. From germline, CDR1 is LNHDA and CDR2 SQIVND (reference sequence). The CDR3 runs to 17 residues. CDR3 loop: CASSRKLGQGPYNEQFF. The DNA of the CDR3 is TGTGCCAGTAGTCGAAAATTAGGACAGGGACCTTACAATGAGCAGTTCTTC.

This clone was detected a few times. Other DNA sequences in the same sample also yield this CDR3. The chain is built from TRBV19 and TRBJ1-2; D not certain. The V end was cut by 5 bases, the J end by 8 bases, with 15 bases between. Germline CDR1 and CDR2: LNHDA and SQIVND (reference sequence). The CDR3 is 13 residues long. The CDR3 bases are TGTGCCAGTAGTCCCTGGACCGGGGAAGGCTACACCTTC. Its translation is CASSPWTGEGYTF. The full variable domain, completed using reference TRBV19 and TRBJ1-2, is DGGITQSPKYLFRKEGQNVTLSCEQNLNHDAMYWYRQDPGQGLRLIYYSQIVNDFQKGDIAEGYSVSREKKESFPLTVTSAQKNPTAFYLCASSPWTGEGYTFGSGTRLTVV.

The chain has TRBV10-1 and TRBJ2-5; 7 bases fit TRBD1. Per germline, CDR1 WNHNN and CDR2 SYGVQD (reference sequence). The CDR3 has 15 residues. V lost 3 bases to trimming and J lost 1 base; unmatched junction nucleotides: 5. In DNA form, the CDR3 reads TGCGCCAGCAGTGACCGGACAGGTGCCCAAGAGACCCAGTACTTC. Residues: CASSDRTGAQETQYF.